This passage covers 32 T cell receptor beta chains from one sample sequenced in a study of CD8 T cells in Susac syndrome. With random hexamers, reverse transcription was performed on about 0.45 to 1 ug of RNA. TCRdb used MiXCR to reprocess the immunoSEQ multiplex PCR reads, holding one entry per CDR3 protein. The sample shows about 150,000 distinct CDR3 sequences, around 95% of them seen only once. Material: CD4+ T cells from PBMCs. The origin of the receptors is a human donor with Susac syndrome.

The V and J genes are TRBV2 and TRBJ2-3, with D tentatively TRBD2 (6 bases). This CDR3 has 13 residues. Germline lookup yields CDR1 SNHLY and CDR2 FYNNEI. V lost 6 bases and J lost 7, with 14 bases in between. The CDR3 nucleotides read TGTGCCAGCAGGAGCGGGCCCGGTAATACGCAGTATTTT. Encoded protein: CASRSGPGNTQYF.

The chain joins TRBV7-9 to TRBJ2-5; tentative D call: TRBD2 (6 bases). Trimming removed 5 bases from V and 5 bases from J, with 12 bases in between. The CDR3 is 13 amino acids. Germline CDR1 and CDR2: SEHNR and FQNEAQ (reference sequence). The CDR3 spells CASSRGGMETQYF. CDR3 in DNA: TGTGCCAGCAGCCGCGGAGGGATGGAGACCCAGTACTTC.

The rearrangement joins TRBV9 to TRBJ1-6; 7 nucleotides match TRBD1. The junction had 4 bases not matched to a gene; V was cut back by 3 bases and J by 7 bases. CDR3 length: 14 amino acids. Germline V gene lookup returns CDR1 SGDLS and CDR2 YYNGEE. CDR3 DNA sequence: TGTGCCAGCAGCGCTGGGACAGAAAATTCACCCCTCCACTTT. This encodes CASSAGTENSPLHF.

V is TRBV15 and J is TRBJ2-5; D is uncertain. The germline V and J ends were trimmed by 9 bases and 1 base, with 15 bases remaining between them. CDR1 and CDR2 from the germline V gene are LNHNV and YYDKDF (reference sequence). The CDR3 length is 14 residues. The CDR3 region is CATGLGRRQETQYF. The CDR3 region has the DNA TGTGCCACGGGCTTGGGCAGACGCCAAGAGACCCAGTACTTC.

The V call is TRBV15, the J call TRBJ2-7; 7 bases map to TRBD1. The CDR3 length is 14 residues. V was clipped by 6 bases and J by 7 bases; unmatched bases: 12. Germline V gene sequence: CDR1 LNHNV, CDR2 YYDKDF (reference sequence). CDR3 coding DNA: TGTGCCACCAGAAGCGAGGGGGCCCTTGGGGAGCAGTACTTC. Translation: CATRSEGALGEQYF.

The chain uses TRBV4-2 and TRBJ1-2; 9 bases align to TRBD1. Germline assignment: CDR1 LGHNA and CDR2 YNFKEQ. The CDR3 is made up of 16 amino acids. The V segment lost 1 base and the J segment 2 bases; nucleotides outside the gene matches: 5. CDR3 sequence (DNA): TGTGCCAGCAGCCAAGCGGGAACAGGGGGCAACTATGGCTACACCTTC. As protein: CASSQAGTGGNYGYTF.

The CDR3 sequence: CSAVSSGGTDTQYF. CDR3 DNA: TGCAGTGCAGTGAGTAGCGGGGGAACAGATACGCAGTATTTT. The J gene is TRBJ2-3, the V gene TRBV20-1, with 9 bases aligning to TRBD2. This CDR3 has 14 amino acids. Germline assignment: CDR1 DFQATT and CDR2 SNEGSKA (reference sequence). Trimming cost V 6 bases and J 3 bases; bases outside gene matches: 7.

Only one count was recorded for this clonotype. The CDR3 region has the DNA TGTGCCAGCAGCGTAGGAATCGGGGGGGGACTAGCGAGCACAGATACGCAGTATTTT. Amino acid sequence: CASSVGIGGGLASTDTQYF. This chain joins TRBV9 and TRBJ2-3, with TRBD2 identical over 10 bases. The CDR3 loop spans 19 amino acids. J gave up 0 bases and V 0 bases, and 10 bases lay outside the gene matches. Germline CDR1 and CDR2: SGDLS and YYNGEE.

This rearrangement joins TRBV21-1 to TRBJ1-1. TRBV21-1 is a listed pseudogene. The CDR3 totals 14 residues. The CDR3 region has the DNA TGTGCCAGCAGCAAATTCCATCCTAACACTGAAGCTTTCTTT. Translated: CASSKFHPNTEAFF.

The rearrangement joins TRBV6-5 to TRBJ2-4, with TRBD1 matching 8 bases. The CDR3 sequence is 14 residues long. Germline lookup yields CDR1 MNHEY and CDR2 SVGAGI. V lost 6 bases to trimming and J lost 8 bases; unmatched junction nucleotides: 9. The CDR3 protein is CASRDAGTGDIQYF. The CDR3 DNA reads TGTGCCAGCAGAGACGCCGGGACAGGCGACATTCAGTACTTC.

V gene TRBV7-9 combines with J gene TRBJ1-1, with D possibly matching TRBD1 (5 bases). Germline assignment: CDR1 SEHNR and CDR2 FQNEAQ (reference sequence). This CDR3 spans 13 amino acids. V lost 5 bases, J lost 3 bases, and 10 bases lay in between. The CDR3 reads CASSQTAYTEAFF. The CDR3 coding sequence is TGTGCCAGCAGCCAGACAGCTTACACTGAAGCTTTCTTT.

The chain recombines TRBV27 with TRBJ1-6; 10 nucleotides agree with TRBD1. In germline, CDR1 is MNHEY, CDR2 SMNVEV (reference sequence). There are 17 residues in the CDR3. V lost 4 bases and J lost 9; bases outside the gene matches: 12. CDR3 sequence reads: CASSSTRGTGEGSPLHF. DNA of the CDR3: TGTGCCAGCAGTTCCACGCGGGGGACAGGGGAAGGTTCACCCCTCCACTTT.

The chain has TRBV29-1 and TRBJ2-1; D is possibly TRBD1 or TRBD2 (5 bases each). The V gene lost 8 bases and the J gene lost 6 bases, with 11 bases spanning the gap. This CDR3 is built from 11 residues. Germline V gene lookup returns CDR1 SQVTM and CDR2 ANQGSEA. The CDR3: CSQRGPNEQFF. CDR3 DNA sequence: TGCAGCCAACGGGGCCCCAATGAGCAGTTCTTC.

V and J are TRBV11-2 and TRBJ2-3; D unresolved. The V end lost 4 bases, the J end lost 4 bases, and 15 bases lay between the germline ends. This CDR3 region has 15 residues. Per germline, CDR1 SGHAT and CDR2 FQNNGV. CDR3 residues: CASSSVSRTPDTQYF. The CDR3 nucleotides are TGTGCCAGCAGCTCCGTCTCGCGCACCCCAGATACGCAGTATTTT.

CDR3 protein: CASSLTLAGNEQFF. CDR3 DNA: TGTGCCAGCAGCTTAACGCTAGCCGGCAATGAGCAGTTCTTC. The chain combines TRBV7-3 with TRBJ2-1, with D tentatively TRBD2 (5 bases). Trimming took off 0 bases at V and 6 bases at J, with 9 bases between the two ends. The V gene's germline CDR1 is SGHTA and CDR2 FQGTGA. This CDR3 has 14 amino acids.

The rearrangement links TRBV21-1 to TRBJ2-1; TRBD1, the D gene given by the table, was not confirmed from the DNA. TRBV21-1 is reported as a pseudogene. The CDR3 length is 14 residues. CDR3 in DNA: TGTGCCAGCAGCACACCGGGACCCGTCCATGAGCAGTTCTTC. It codes for CASSTPGPVHEQFF.

This chain connects TRBV6-5 to TRBJ2-7; weak D call: TRBD1 (5 bases). The CDR3 runs 12 residues. Germline assignment: CDR1 MNHEY and CDR2 SVGAGI. Trimming removed 8 bases from V and 1 base from J, with 9 bases in between. The CDR3 loop is CASCGASYEQYF. The CDR3 bases are TGTGCCAGCTGTGGGGCATCCTACGAGCAGTACTTC.

V is TRBV7-9 and J is TRBJ1-4; D not certain. V shed 1 base and J shed 8 bases, with 11 bases lying between them. CDR1 is SEHNR, CDR2 FQNEAQ, per germline (reference sequence). This CDR3 region has 14 residues. The CDR3 region is CASSLGNLGEKLFF. The DNA for the CDR3 is TGTGCCAGCAGCTTAGGAAACTTGGGGGAAAAACTGTTTTTT.

The chain recombines TRBV2 with TRBJ2-7, with TRBD2 identical over 11 bases. J gave up 4 bases and V 10 bases, and 3 bases lay outside the gene matches. Germline V gene sequence: CDR1 SNHLY, CDR2 FYNNEI. The CDR3 contains 12 residues. This CDR3 is CATSSGRYEQYF. In DNA, the CDR3 is TGTGCCACTTCTAGCGGGAGGTACGAGCAGTACTTC.

The CDR3 region has the DNA TGTGCCAGCAGCCAATCAAATCTGGGATCTGGAAACACCATATATTTT. Its translation: CASSQSNLGSGNTIYF. The gene calls are TRBV3-1 and TRBJ1-3; D gene ambiguous. The CDR3 runs 16 residues. The V and J ends lost 2 bases and 1 base respectively, with 12 bases between them. Germline V gene lookup returns CDR1 LGHDT and CDR2 YNNKEL (reference sequence). Variable domain in full (rest from reference TRBV3-1 and TRBJ1-3): DTAVSQTPKYLVTQMGNDKSIKCEQNLGHDTMYWYKQDSKKFLKIMFSYNNKELIINETVPNRFSPKSPDKAHLNLHINSLELGDSAVYFCASSQSNLGSGNTIYFGEGSWLTVV.

The chain couples TRBV3-1 to TRBJ1-1, with a possible D match to TRBD1 (5 bases). The CDR3 loop spans 14 amino acids. Per the germline V gene, CDR1 is LGHDT and CDR2 is YNNKEL (reference sequence). V was clipped by 2 bases and J by 1 base, with 8 bases between them. CDR3: CASSQTTGNTEAFF. The DNA of the CDR3 is TGTGCCAGCAGCCAAACTACAGGGAACACTGAAGCTTTCTTT.

J is TRBJ1-4 and V is TRBV20-1; a weak D match, TRBD1 (6 bases). V lost 0 bases and J 8 bases, leaving 13 bases between the germline ends. The germline gives CDR1 DFQATT, CDR2 SNEGSKA (reference sequence). The CDR3 has 14 residues. CDR3 bases: TGCAGTGCTAGAGATCAGGGGAATTCCGAAAAACTGTTTTTT. As protein: CSARDQGNSEKLFF.

This chain uses TRBV27 with TRBJ2-3; D is possibly TRBD2 (6 bases). The germline V gene encodes CDR1 MNHEY and CDR2 SMNVEV (reference sequence). The CDR3 is 15 amino acids. Trimming took 4 bases from V and 2 from J, leaving 13 bases between them. DNA of the CDR3: TGTGCCAGCAGTTCTCGACGGAGGGACACAGATACGCAGTATTTT. Encoded protein: CASSSRRRDTDTQYF.

CDR3 nucleotide sequence: TGCAGCGTTGAAGGCTACGGACGGGGGAGAGAGCAGTTCTTC. As protein: CSVEGYGRGREQFF. This chain links TRBV29-1 with TRBJ2-1; possible D gene TRBD2, 6 bases. Germline V CDR1 and CDR2: SQVTM, ANQGSEA. V gave up 1 base and J gave up 10 bases, with 17 bases separating them. The CDR3 contains 14 residues.

This chain uses TRBV6-4 with TRBJ2-1; possibly TRBD2 for D (6 bases). V shed 4 bases and J shed 3 bases, with 7 bases lying between them. Germline CDR1 reads MRHNA; CDR2 reads SNTAGT. The CDR3 sequence is 13 residues long. The CDR3 DNA reads TGTGCCAGCAGTGGCGGGGTCTACAATGAGCAGTTCTTC. Protein sequence: CASSGGVYNEQFF.

The chain recombines TRBV20-1 with TRBJ2-3; a possible D gene is TRBD2 (6 bases). V was clipped by 8 bases and J by 5 bases, with 17 bases between them. Germline-derived CDR1 and CDR2 are DFQATT and SNEGSKA (reference sequence). The CDR3 sequence is 13 residues long. In nucleotides, the CDR3 is TGCAGTCCCCCGGATAGCGGTAGAGATACGCAGTATTTT. Translated: CSPPDSGRDTQYF.

This sequence joins TRBV19 and TRBJ1-3, with 7 nucleotides matching TRBD1. This CDR3 comprises 13 residues. J gave up 2 bases and V 7 bases, and 2 bases lay outside the gene matches. CDR1 is LNHDA and CDR2 is SQIVND in the germline V gene (reference sequence). The CDR3: CASIGQAGNTIYF. CDR3 coding DNA: TGTGCCAGTATTGGACAGGCTGGAAACACCATATATTTT. The full variable domain, completed using reference TRBV19 and TRBJ1-3, is DGGITQSPKYLFRKEGQNVTLSCEQNLNHDAMYWYRQDPGQGLRLIYYSQIVNDFQKGDIAEGYSVSREKKESFPLTVTSAQKNPTAFYLCASIGQAGNTIYFGEGSWLTVV.

The V call is TRBV27, the J call TRBJ2-4; the match to TRBD1 covers 7 bases. Germline loops: CDR1 MNHEY, CDR2 SMNVEV (reference sequence). The CDR3 runs 14 residues. V shed 5 bases and J 10 bases; nucleotides not matched to a gene: 11. The CDR3 DNA sequence: TGTGCCAGCAGTGAAACCGGGACAGATAGGATTCAGTACTTC. It specifies CASSETGTDRIQYF.

The chain recombines TRBV20-1 with TRBJ1-2; 8 nucleotides agree with TRBD1. Germline values: CDR1 DFQATT, CDR2 SNEGSKA (reference sequence). Unmatched junction bases numbered 6, after V lost 5 bases and J lost 4 bases. This CDR3 comprises 13 residues. CDR3 amino acids: CSAQQGEGYGYTF. The CDR3 nucleotides are TGCAGTGCTCAACAGGGGGAGGGCTATGGCTACACCTTC.

V usage is TRBV5-1 and J usage is TRBJ2-1; maybe TRBD2 (7 bases). The V gene's germline CDR1 is SGHRS and CDR2 YFSETQ. V was pared by 4 bases and J by 4 bases, with 15 bases between. This CDR3 spans 15 amino acids. The DNA of the CDR3 is TGCGCCAGCAGCCCCACGGGGGGCCCTTACAATGAGCAGTTCTTC. It encodes CASSPTGGPYNEQFF.

This chain joins TRBV29-1 and TRBJ2-4; TRBD2 matches 8 bases. The CDR3 contains 13 residues. The ends lost 4 bases at V and 6 bases at J; junction bases unmatched: 5. CDR1 and CDR2 from the germline V gene are SQVTM and ANQGSEA. CDR3 DNA: TGCAGCGTTGTCCATGCGGGGGGAAACATTCAGTACTTC. This gives the protein CSVVHAGGNIQYF.

V gene TRBV6-2 or TRBV6-3 combines with J gene TRBJ2-1; 8 bases map to TRBD2. The germline gives CDR1 MNHEY, CDR2 SVGEGT. The CDR3 has 16 amino acids. V was clipped by 2 bases and J by 2 bases; unmatched bases: 5. CDR3 coding DNA: TGTGCCAGCAGTTACACAACTAGCGGTGCCTACAATGAGCAGTTCTTC. This encodes CASSYTTSGAYNEQFF.